This T cell receptor (beta chain) was sequenced in a study of prognosis after radiotherapy for stage I lung cancer (dated by TCRdb to about 2021). Regarding the complete study: Between early 2018 and early 2019, over 15 patients with stage I NSCLC were enrolled in Nanjing, China. Patients with newly diagnosed primary stage I lung tumors numbered approximately 13, with 4 or 5 others having oligometastatic NSCLC after surgical resection of the primary tumor. Every patient was regarded as medically inoperable, because of comorbidities in 11 to 12 cases and refusal of surgery in roughly seven cases. Ages in the cohort of 13 men and 6 women ranged from roughly 53 to 84 years, with a median of 74. Squamous cell carcinoma histology was identified in about 7 patients, and adenocarcinoma histology was identified in more than 10 patients. Using image-guided IMRT or VMAT, SBRT was delivered in 3 to 5 fractions at a biologically effective dose of at least 100 Gy. SBRT was not combined with any concurrent therapy in any patient. About 20% of the 19 patients developed distant metastases after SBRT, at a median of around seven months; the other 15 showed no significant progression. The study profiled peripheral blood TCR beta repertoires from stage I NSCLC patients before and after stereotactic body radiotherapy and related them to distant failure. The study sequenced some 38 blood samples from some 20 patients, one before and one after SBRT per patient.

This clonotype has at least ten counts. Its antigen is not yet known. Within one base of it there is no much larger clone, and no base qualities were kept. What the research found in general, with its limitations: The small cohort and short follow-up limited the study, so independent validation of the findings is needed. After SBRT, the count of unique TCR clones dropped from a median of approximately 10,000 beforehand to 6,000 to 7,500 afterward (Wilcoxon paired P=0.011). Differences in TRBV and TRBJ usage frequencies by metastasis status were reportedly observed in two V genes at baseline and in roughly 9 V and two J genes after SBRT. Post-SBRT Shannon entropy and its change from baseline were lower in patients who developed distant metastases; baseline Shannon entropy was not associated with metastases. No determination of tumor specificity was made for expanded TCR clones. None of the reported P values were adjusted for multiple comparisons.

All patients had node-negative disease on CT and PET/CT, and none had a history of other malignancies or had previously received chemotherapy or radiotherapy. At each of two time points, 6 to 7.5 milliliters of peripheral venous blood were collected in EDTA tubes. PBMCs were isolated by Ficoll-Paque Plus density-gradient centrifugation. Immediately after collection, samples were stored at -80 degrees C until analysis. Looking up the germline V gene yields CDR1 SGHRS and CDR2 YFSETQ. Trimming removed 4 bases from V and 0 bases from J, leaving 15 bases between the germline ends. Reading from cysteine to phenylalanine, the CDR3 counts 16 amino acids. Only the CDR3 DNA stays, 48 bases, in frame from base 1. Two rounds of multiplex PCR were performed to amplify the TCR beta CDR3 region from genomic DNA. In the first round of PCR, primers specific to each TRBV and TRBJ gene were used, and the primer sequences are filed in Chinese patent CN105087789A. Universal primers were used in the second PCR round. The Roche High Pure PCR Template Preparation Kit was used to extract genomic DNA from the frozen PBMCs. Libraries were sequenced paired-end with 151 bp reads on an Illumina HiSeq 3000. In the authors' own workflow: CutAdapt was used to discard raw reads that did not contain the multiplex PCR primer sequences. High-quality paired reads were merged into contigs with PEAR. By alignment to reference sequences, MiXCR assigned TRB V, D and J gene segments to each contig. CDR3 sequences were clustered by base quality and sequence similarity to remove sequencing errors. Shannon entropy, normalized by the natural log of the productive TCR sequence number, served as the measure of diversity. Clonality was defined as one minus Shannon entropy divided by the natural log of the number of unique clonotypes. Using the Youden index from ROC curves, the researchers picked the repertoire-metric cut-offs for progression-free survival, and all analyses were carried out in R 3.5.3. TCRdb reanalyzed the raw reads on its own, using fastp at Q25 for trimming and MiXCR for clone calling, and kept in-frame beta chains. Rows are unified per CDR3 protein, each entry keeping the most common DNA and genes. The V and J calls and clone size are TCRdb's, not the authors'. The sample table shows 30,000 to 40,000 distinct CDR3 sequences, and less than 40% are seen once. Of the sample, around a sixth is held by the ten largest clones.

The sequence came from a donor over 45 with non-small cell lung cancer. The chain joins TRBV5-1 to TRBJ2-3; the D gene is tentatively TRBD1 or TRBD2, each matching 5 bases. Sequenced here: PBMCs, sampled before or after stereotactic body radiation therapy (not recorded which). CDR3 reads: CASSPQSGASTDTQYF. The DNA sequence follows: TGCGCCAGCAGCCCACAATCCGGGGCTAGCACAGATACGCAGTATTTT.